This TCR beta chain was captured in a study of blood T cell repertoires in COVID-19. About the research overall: T cells, B-cell-depleted T cells, or PBMCs supplied cDNA or gDNA.

Cohorts were based on clinical histories the participants reported. The table lists this clone with a few counts. Different DNA sequences within this sample yield the same CDR3. The method was immunoSEQ multiplex PCR; TCRdb's version includes in-frame clones alone and lacks a portion of them. The sample yields 310,000 or so clones, about nine tenths seen once. This clonotype was obtained from a woman aged 18-29 years who had recovered from COVID-19. Sequenced input: PBMCs or T cells enriched from blood (not recorded which).

CDR3 coding DNA: TGCGCCAGCAGCTTGCAGGGATCTAACACTGAAGCTTTCTTT. The encoded protein is CASSLQGSNTEAFF. The chain employs TRBV5-1 and TRBJ1-1; D might be TRBD1 (5 bases). Trimming left V 1 base short and J 2 bases short, with 9 bases between. Germline CDR1 reads SGHRS; CDR2 reads YFSETQ. This CDR3 contains 14 residues.